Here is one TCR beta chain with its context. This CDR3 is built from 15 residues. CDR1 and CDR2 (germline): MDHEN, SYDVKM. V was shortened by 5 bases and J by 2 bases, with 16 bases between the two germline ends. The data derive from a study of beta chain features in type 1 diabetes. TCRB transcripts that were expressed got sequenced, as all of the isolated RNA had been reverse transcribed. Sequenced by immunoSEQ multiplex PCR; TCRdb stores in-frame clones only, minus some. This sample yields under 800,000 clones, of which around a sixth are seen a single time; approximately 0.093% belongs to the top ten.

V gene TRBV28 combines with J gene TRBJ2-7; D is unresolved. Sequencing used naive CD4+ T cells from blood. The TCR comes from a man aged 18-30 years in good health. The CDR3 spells CASSPNHVAPYEQYF. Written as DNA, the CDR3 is TGTGCCAGCAGTCCCAATCACGTAGCTCCCTACGAGCAGTACTTC. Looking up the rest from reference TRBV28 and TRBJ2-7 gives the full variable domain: DVKVTQSSRYLVKRTGEKVFLECVQDMDHENMFWYRQDPGLGLRLIYFSYDVKMKEKGDIPEGYSVSREKKERFSLILESASTNQTSMYLCASSPNHVAPYEQYFGPGTRLTVT.